This T cell receptor (beta chain) appears in the sequencing data of a study of shared clonotypes between healthy human individuals. Overall study results and limits: It was observed that roughly 5.5% of naive CD4 clonotypes were shared across a handful of donors.

About this clone itself: The antigen is not known.

Profiling relied on immunoSEQ multiplex PCR, and the TCRdb table lists in-frame clones only, not all of them. Of a few million clones in the sample, 85% to 95% were seen once. This TCR derives from a man between 18 and 29 years old in good health. The material sequenced was naive CD4+ T cells sorted from blood. The subset was: CD45RA+ positively selected.

CDR3 nucleotides: TGTGCCATCAGTGAGAGGGACAGCGGGAACACTGAAGCTTTCTTT. Encoded protein: CAISERDSGNTEAFF. This chain joins TRBV10-3 and TRBJ1-1; TRBD1 aligns across 7 bases. The V and J ends lost 2 bases and 1 base, in that order; junction bases with no gene match: 4. This CDR3 has 15 residues. CDR1 is ENHRY, CDR2 SYGVKD, per germline.